This T cell receptor (beta chain) was recorded in a study of OX40 agonist ivuxolimab in advanced cancers. A word on this clone: Additional DNA sequences in this sample encode the identical CDR3.

The protocol was immunoSEQ multiplex PCR, while the TCRdb copy is restricted to in-frame clones and leaves out a portion. The table has more than 100,000 clones, less than 95% seen once. V lost 2 bases and J lost 6, with 7 bases in between. Germline lookup yields CDR1 GTSNPN and CDR2 SVGIG (reference sequence). This CDR3 has 11 residues. The receptor was isolated from an adult with an advanced solid tumor such as melanoma, head and neck, liver or kidney cancer. This sample comprised CD4+ or CD8+ T cells sorted from blood, obtained in a trial of the OX40 agonist ivuxolimab. The chain uses TRBV30 and TRBJ1-2; no clear D gene. CDR3 nucleotides: TGTGCCTGGAGTCCTGGACATGGCTACACCTTC. Translated, it gives CAWSPGHGYTF. The entire variable domain, with the rest obtained from reference TRBV30 and TRBJ1-2, is as follows: SQTIHQWPATLVQPVGSPLSLECTVEGTSNPNLYWYRQAAGRGLQLLFYSVGIGQISSEVPQNLSASRPQDRQFILSSKKLLLSDSGFYLCAWSPGHGYTFGSGTRLTVV.